This TCR beta chain was recorded in a study of T cells in Graves' hyperthyroidism and ophthalmopathy (dated by TCRdb to between 2018 and 2021). In the study overall: Peripheral blood samples were taken at the time of initial diagnosis, prior to any treatment. To identify distinguishing TCR V-J signatures, a discovery cohort of 90 to 100 patients was used, comprising 43 with Graves' ophthalmopathy and some 57 with stable Graves' hyperthyroidism. Prospective prediction of ophthalmopathy was tested in an independent validation cohort of approximately 18 hyperthyroidism patients and 15 to 17 patients who later progressed to ophthalmopathy. The approximately 100 discovery patients were randomly split 7:3 into training and test sets. In addition, the study compared T-cell repertoires in thyroid tissue and in blood from about 6 Graves' hyperthyroidism patients. Once sampling was done, hyperthyroidism patients were given methimazole at a starting dose of 30 mg daily, whereas ophthalmopathy patients were given high-dose intravenous methylprednisolone. According to the paper, TCR Vbeta CDR3 sequencing was carried out on roughly 130 peripheral blood samples, which came from under 50 ophthalmopathy, around 74 hyperthyroidism and roughly 17 progressor patients. Study-wide findings and limitations: Most expanded thyroid clonotypes (frequency above 0.001) were also detected in blood, a finding suggesting that blood repertoires may reflect thyroid immune responses. In validation, the model predicted progression to ophthalmopathy a median of around 6.5 months before onset, with about 70% sensitivity and around 76% specificity. A model built on a 13 V-J signature distinguished ophthalmopathy from stable hyperthyroidism, reaching 85% to 90% sensitivity and about 81% specificity in cross-validation and 80%/75% in testing. No statistical method was used to fix the sample size in advance, and group allocation was not hidden from the investigators.

Taken from the germline V gene (reference sequence), the CDR1 and CDR2 loops are SEHNR and FQNEAQ. The CDR3 starts with the cysteine, ends with the phenylalanine, and has 17 residues. The only DNA kept is the CDR3, 51 bases in frame from the first base. The junction shows trimming of 1 base on V and 0 bases on J, and the gene matches do not reach 4 bases of it. Moderately to severely active disease, a Clinical Activity Score of at least 3, a NOSPECS grade of at least 4, and a duration under 3 months were present in ophthalmopathy patients. Patients with uncontrolled infections, other autoimmune diseases, pregnancy or lactation were excluded. Diagnoses relied on clinical symptoms, serum thyroxine and TRAb, thyroid ultrasound and orbital computed tomography. PBMCs were separated from under 12 ml of fresh peripheral blood using Ficoll-Paque density gradient centrifugation. Trizol reagent was used to extract total RNA, and RNA quality was then checked on an Agilent 2100 Bioanalyzer.

The TCR beta CDR3 regions were amplified from the RNA transcripts. The first round of RT-PCR for the TCR CDR3 was performed with the HTBI primer set and the Qiagen OneStep RT-PCR kit. A second multiplex PCR round built the libraries, followed by size selection and purification. Libraries were sequenced paired-end with 100 bp reads on an Illumina HiSeq2000. As for the authors' bioinformatics: SOAPnuke was used to process the raw data, throwing out any read that contained adapters or uncalled bases, had a mean Phred below 15, or lacked an exact constant-primer or identifier match. COPE v1.2.5 was used to merge high-quality paired reads, and clonotypes were defined as unique nucleotide sequences. Clonotypes were aligned to IMGT TRBV, TRBD and TRBJ reference segments using MiTCR v1.1. Analysis was restricted to V-J combinations with a frequency above 0.0001, which covered roughly 99% of repertoires. A TCS score was defined as the ratio of F50 (clonal expansion) to E x V (chaos), with BLOSUM62-based TCRdist applied between CDR3 peptides within each V-J. Welch's t-statistics and random forest reduced around 510 V-J features to about 12, which were used in a naive Bayes classifier (R e1071). In TCRdb, the public reads were trimmed at Q25 with fastp and aligned with MiXCR, with productive beta chains retained. Each CDR3 protein gets just one entry, which takes the most common genes and DNA from the rows behind it. V and J calls and clone size were set by TCRdb, not the authors. This sample lists around 600,000 distinct CDR3 sequences; approximately 14% were detected once. Under 15% of the sample rests with the top ten.

This clonotype was seen only a few times. The antigen it binds to is not known. No quality values exist for individual bases; no much larger clone is one base distant. This clonotype was sampled from a woman aged 50 to 60 with Graves' ophthalmopathy. Sequencing input: blood. The chain joins TRBV7-9 to TRBJ2-3; 10 bases in between match TRBD2. The DNA sequence is as follows: TGTGCCAGCAGCTTAGTTGGACTAGCGGATAGCACAGATACGCAGTATTTT. It translates as CASSLVGLADSTDTQYF.